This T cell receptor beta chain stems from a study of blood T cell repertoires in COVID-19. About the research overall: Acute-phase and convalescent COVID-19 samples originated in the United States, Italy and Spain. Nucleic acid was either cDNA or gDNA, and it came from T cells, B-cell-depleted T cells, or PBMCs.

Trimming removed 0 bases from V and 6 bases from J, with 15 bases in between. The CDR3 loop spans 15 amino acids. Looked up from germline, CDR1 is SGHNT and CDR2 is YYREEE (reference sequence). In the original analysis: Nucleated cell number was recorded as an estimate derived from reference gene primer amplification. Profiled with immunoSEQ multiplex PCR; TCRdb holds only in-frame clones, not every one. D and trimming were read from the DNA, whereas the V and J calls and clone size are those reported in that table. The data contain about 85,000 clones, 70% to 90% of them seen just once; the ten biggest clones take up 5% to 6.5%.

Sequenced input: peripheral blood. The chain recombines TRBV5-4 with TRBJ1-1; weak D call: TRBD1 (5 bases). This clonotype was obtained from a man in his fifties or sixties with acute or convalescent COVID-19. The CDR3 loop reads CASSLARGGNAEAFF. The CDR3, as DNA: TGTGCCAGCAGCTTGGCGAGGGGAGGAAATGCTGAAGCTTTCTTT. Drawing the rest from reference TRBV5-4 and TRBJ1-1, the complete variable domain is ETGVTQSPTHLIKTRGQQVTLRCSSQSGHNTVSWYQQALGQGPQFIFQYYREEENGRGNFPPRFSGLQFPNYSSELNVNALELDDSALYLCASSLARGGNAEAFFGQGTRLTVV.